The 5 T cell receptor beta chains below all came from one sample that was sequenced in a study of HIV-infected patients and healthy controls (dated by TCRdb to 2014 to 2015). Preparation of the library involved 5' RACE. Sequenced on an Illumina MiSeq. The public reads were reprocessed in TCRdb via fastp at Q25 and MiXCR, keeping in-frame beta chains. One record per CDR3 amino acid sequence lists the most common genes and DNA. This sample comprises 50,000 to 80,000 distinct CDR3 sequences, roughly a fifth of them detected only once. Clones ranked in the top ten supply under 1.5% of the sample. Sequencing used CD4+ T cells from blood. Every receptor here comes from a human donor in good health.

At least ten counts were recorded for this clonotype. The chain has TRBV3-1 and TRBJ2-5; no reliable D call. CDR3 length: 14 residues. Germline V gene lookup returns CDR1 LGHDT and CDR2 YNNKEL (reference sequence). The ends were cut back, 4 bases at V and 5 bases at J, with 14 bases in the middle. In nucleotides, the CDR3 is TGTGCCAGCAGCCCATGGACCAGCGCGGAGACCCAGTACTTC. Amino acid sequence: CASSPWTSAETQYF.

J is TRBJ2-2 and V is TRBV3-1; no definite D call. V lost 4 bases and J lost 6, with 6 bases in between. Germline V gene lookup returns CDR1 LGHDT and CDR2 YNNKEL (reference sequence). The CDR3 is 12 residues long. The CDR3 DNA is TGTGCCAGCAGCCGTGGGTCCGGGGAGCTGTTTTTT. Encoded protein: CASSRGSGELFF.

This chain joins TRBV6-5 and TRBJ1-3, with D maybe TRBD1 (6 bases). Trimming shortened V by 0 bases and J by 3 bases, and 12 bases separated the two germline ends. The CDR3 is 16 residues long. CDR1 is MNHEY, CDR2 SVGAGI, per germline. CDR3 bases: TGTGCCAGCAGTTACTCGATGTCAGGGGTTGGAAACACCATATATTTT. Translation: CASSYSMSGVGNTIYF.

This clonotype has just a few counts. The V call is TRBV16, the J call TRBJ2-3; D is unclear. The ends were cut back, 4 bases at V and 2 bases at J, with 13 bases in the middle. This CDR3 has 15 residues. Germline CDR1 KGHSY, CDR2 FQNENV. CDR3 protein: CASSPPAGLTDTQYF. In DNA, the CDR3 is TGTGCCAGCAGCCCTCCGGCTGGGCTCACAGATACGCAGTATTTT.

In this sample, this clonotype turned up many times. The rearrangement links TRBV4-1 to TRBJ1-2; possibly TRBD1 for D (6 bases). The CDR3 loop spans 17 amino acids. The ends were cut back, 0 bases at V and 6 bases at J, with 20 bases in the middle. Germline lookup yields CDR1 MGHRA and CDR2 YSYEKL. Here the CDR3 reads CASSQDRTDKGRHGYTF. In nucleotides, the CDR3 is TGCGCCAGCAGCCAAGATCGGACAGACAAGGGGCGACATGGCTACACCTTC.